This T cell receptor (beta chain) was sequenced for a study of vaccination effects on CD4 cells after COVID-19. Concerning this clone itself: Its antigen is currently unknown.

Profiling relied on immunoSEQ multiplex PCR, and the TCRdb table lists in-frame clones only, not all of them. The sample gives approximately 20,000 clones, about 74% of which show up once; roughly 17% is in the top ten. With the ViraFEST assay, the study expanded antigen-specific CD4+ T cells using viral peptide pools, then sequenced them. When ten to eleven days of culture had elapsed, CD4+ T cells were isolated. A positive SARS-CoV-2 PCR test fell between March and December 2020. IL-2 medium took the place of half the medium on both days 3 and 7. This receptor was obtained from a human donor who had a prior SARS-CoV-2 infection. This sample comprised CD4+ T cells from PBMCs cultured with SARS-CoV-2 spike peptides, obtained before COVID-19 vaccination.

CDR3 amino acids: CASSTLGSPHYGYTF. The CDR3 DNA is TGTGCCAGCAGCACCTTGGGAAGTCCCCACTATGGCTACACCTTC. The chain employs TRBV9 and TRBJ1-2; D ambiguous. V shed 4 bases and J shed 3 bases, with 16 bases lying between them. Germline CDR1 SGDLS, CDR2 YYNGEE. The CDR3 sequence is 15 residues long.